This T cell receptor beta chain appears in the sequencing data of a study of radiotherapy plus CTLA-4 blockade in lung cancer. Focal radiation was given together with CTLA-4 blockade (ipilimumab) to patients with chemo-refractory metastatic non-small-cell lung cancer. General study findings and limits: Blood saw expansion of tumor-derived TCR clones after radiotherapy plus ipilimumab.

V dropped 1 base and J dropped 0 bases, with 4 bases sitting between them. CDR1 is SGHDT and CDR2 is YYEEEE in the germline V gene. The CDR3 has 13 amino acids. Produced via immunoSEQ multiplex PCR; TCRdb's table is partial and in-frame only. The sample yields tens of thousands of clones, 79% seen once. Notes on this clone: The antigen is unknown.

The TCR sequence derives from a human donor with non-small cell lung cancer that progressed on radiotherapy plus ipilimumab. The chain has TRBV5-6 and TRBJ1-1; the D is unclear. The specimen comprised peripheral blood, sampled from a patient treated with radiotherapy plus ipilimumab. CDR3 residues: CASSLTVNTEAFF. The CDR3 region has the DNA TGTGCCAGCAGCTTGACAGTGAACACTGAAGCTTTCTTT.